These T cell receptor beta chains were read from a single sample in a study of blood T cells in healthy people across ages. TCRdb re-called the 5' RACE reads through MiXCR, storing one row per CDR3 protein. The repertoire includes about a million distinct CDR3 sequences, roughly two fifths of them detected once, and roughly 13% sits in the top ten. The sequenced sample consisted of blood. The receptor source for this set is a man between 18 and 29 years old in good health. The CDR3 runs from the conserved cysteine through the conserved F or W. A D gene is named only where the DNA matches it firmly. A row's size may be missing; if present it is once, few, many or a size class.

cdr3_length	clone_size	j_call	d_call	v_call	cdr3_nt	cdr3_aa
15	.	TRBJ1-1	TRBD1	TRBV6-2/TRBV6-3	TGTGCCAGCAGTTACTTGCGGACAGGGGAGAATGAGGCTTTCTTT	CASSYLRTGENEAFF
14	many	TRBJ1-2	.	TRBV29-1	TGCAGCGCTCCGGACGTTCAGTCGGGCAATGGCTACACCTTC	CSAPDVQSGNGYTF
16	.	TRBJ2-2	.	TRBV9	TGTGCCAGCAGCGTAGGGGGGATTACGAACACCGGGGAGCTGTTTTTT	CASSVGGITNTGELFF
15	many	TRBJ2-3	.	TRBV4-1	TGCGCCAGCAGCCAAGGGCAGTTTGGCACAGATACGCAGTATTTT	CASSQGQFGTDTQYF
14	few	TRBJ1-1	.	TRBV29-1	TGCAGCGTTGACGTCCAGGGAATGAACACTGAAGCTTTCTTT	CSVDVQGMNTEAFF
17	.	TRBJ1-1	.	TRBV7-3	TGTGCCAGCAGCTTAACCGGAAGAGGCCGGCGGGACACTGAAGCTTTCTTT	CASSLTGRGRRDTEAFF
14	many	TRBJ2-1	.	TRBV5-1	TGCGCCAGCAGCTTGGACAGCCCTTACAATGAGCAGTTCTTC	CASSLDSPYNEQFF
14	.	TRBJ2-5	.	TRBV9	TGTGCCAGCAGCGTAGGGACAGAAAAAGAGACCCAGTACTTC	CASSVGTEKETQYF
15	.	TRBJ2-1	.	TRBV6-2/TRBV6-3	TGTGCCAGCAGTTCCCCGGGACCCGACTACAATGAGCAGTTCTTC	CASSSPGPDYNEQFF
15	few	TRBJ1-6	.	TRBV7-9	TGTGCCAGCAGCTCCTCCTTGTACACTGGGTCACCCCTCCACTTT	CASSSSLYTGSPLHF
15	few	TRBJ1-1	TRBD1	TRBV4-1	TGCGCCAGCAGCCGCCATGACAGGGACGTTACTGAAGCTTTCTTT	CASSRHDRDVTEAFF
14	.	TRBJ1-1	TRBD1	TRBV9	TGTGCCAGCAGCGACCAGGGGGCGGGCACTGAAGCTTTCTTT	CASSDQGAGTEAFF
14	few	TRBJ2-1	.	TRBV29-1	TGCAGCGTTGAAAGAGATCTGTCAGTGGATGAGCAGTTCTTC	CSVERDLSVDEQFF
19	.	TRBJ2-4	.	TRBV5-1	TGCGCCAGCAGCTTGCCTCGAGAGGGACCTCCTTCGGCCAAAAACATTCAGTACTTC	CASSLPREGPPSAKNIQYF
15	.	TRBJ1-1	.	TRBV19	TGTGCCAGTAGTATAGTGGGCAAATTGAACACTGAAGCTTTCTTT	CASSIVGKLNTEAFF
15	.	TRBJ1-2	TRBD1	TRBV27	TGTGCCAGCAGTTTATTGGGACAGCCATCCTATGGCTACACCTTC	CASSLLGQPSYGYTF
13	once	TRBJ1-1	.	TRBV6-2/TRBV6-3	TGTGCCAGCACCGAGACACTGAACACTGAAGCTTTCTTT	CASTETLNTEAFF
15	.	TRBJ2-3	.	TRBV12-3/TRBV12-4	TGTGCCAGCAGTTTAGCCGTCCCCCCAGCTGTCTCGCAGTATTTT	CASSLAVPPAVSQYF
13	.	TRBJ1-1	TRBD1	TRBV30	TGTGCCTCGACAGGGCGATCGGACACTGAAGCTTTCTTT	CASTGRSDTEAFF
13	few	TRBJ1-5	.	TRBV2	TGTGCCAGCAGTGGACAGAGAAATCAGCCCCAGCATTTT	CASSGQRNQPQHF
14	few	TRBJ1-1	TRBD1	TRBV10-3	TGTGCCATCGGAGCGACAGGGGGCTACACTGAAGCTTTCTTT	CAIGATGGYTEAFF
14	.	TRBJ1-6	.	TRBV2	TGTGCCAGCAGTGAAGGACAGCTTAATTCACCCCTCCACTTT	CASSEGQLNSPLHF
13	.	TRBJ1-2	.	TRBV3-1	TGTGCCAGCAGCCAAGATAGTAGCTCTGGCTACACCTTC	CASSQDSSSGYTF
18	.	TRBJ2-3	TRBD2	TRBV20-1	TGCAGTGCTAGCCGGACTAGCGGGGGTCCTCTCATCCCAGAGACGCAGTATTTT	CSASRTSGGPLIPETQYF
17	few	TRBJ2-1	.	TRBV21-1	TGTGCCAGCAGCAAAGGGTCGGGGGCGAGCTCCTACAATGAGCAGTTCTTC	CASSKGSGASSYNEQFF
12	.	TRBJ2-3	.	TRBV29-1	TGCAGCGGAGGGGGAGGAGATACCGCGCAGTATTTT	CSGGGGDTAQYF
15	many	TRBJ2-7	.	TRBV27	TGTGCCAGCAGTCTACAGGGAGGGATCTCCTACGAGCAGTACTTC	CASSLQGGISYEQYF
13	once	TRBJ2-2	.	TRBV12-3/TRBV12-4	TGTGCCAGCGTATCTAGAGACACCGGGGAGCTGTTTTTT	CASVSRDTGELFF
14	few	TRBJ2-1	.	TRBV7-2	TGTGCCAGCAGCTTACGGGGGCTTTACAATGAGCAGTTCTTC	CASSLRGLYNEQFF
16	.	TRBJ1-1	TRBD1	TRBV25-1	TGTGCCAGCAGTGCCGGCAGGGGGTACATGAACACTGAAGCTTTCTTT	CASSAGRGYMNTEAFF
12	.	TRBJ2-1	.	TRBV19	TGTGCCAGTAGTATTAACAGGGCAGAGCAGTTCTTC	CASSINRAEQFF
16	few	TRBJ2-1	.	TRBV5-1	TGCGCCAGCAGCGTACTAGTCGAACTGTCCTACAATGAGCAGTTCTTC	CASSVLVELSYNEQFF
16	.	TRBJ1-1	TRBD1	TRBV10-3	TGTGCCATCAGTGAGTCACAGGGGTGGATGAACACTGAAGCTTTCTTT	CAISESQGWMNTEAFF
13	.	TRBJ2-7	.	TRBV7-2	TGTGCCAGCAGCTTAGCGGCCGATTACGAGCAGTACTTC	CASSLAADYEQYF
16	few	TRBJ2-3	TRBD1	TRBV13	TGTGCCAGCAGCTCCCAGACAGGGCGTGGCACAGATACGCAGTATTTT	CASSSQTGRGTDTQYF
14	.	TRBJ2-7	.	TRBV7-2	TGTGCCAGCAGCCTCCGGGACAAAGCCTACGAGCAGTACTTC	CASSLRDKAYEQYF
15	.	TRBJ1-6	TRBD1	TRBV7-6	TGTGCCAGCAGCTCCCGACAGGGGTTAGGGTCACCCCTCCACTTT	CASSSRQGLGSPLHF
13	few	TRBJ1-4	.	TRBV28	TGTGCCAGCAGTTTAATTGCCGGCGGAAAACTGTTTTTT	CASSLIAGGKLFF
13	many	TRBJ2-7	.	TRBV27	TGCGCCAGCAGCTTGGCCGTAAGCTACGAGCAGTACTTC	CASSLAVSYEQYF
15	.	TRBJ2-7	.	TRBV7-8	TGTGCCAGCAGCTTATACGGACAGCCTTCCTACGAGCAGTACTTC	CASSLYGQPSYEQYF
15	few	TRBJ2-3	TRBD2	TRBV4-2	TGTGCCAGCAGCCAAGAACTAGCGTACACAGATACGCAGTATTTT	CASSQELAYTDTQYF
15	few	TRBJ2-1	TRBD2	TRBV3-1	TGTGCCAGCAGCCAAGGAGCCGGGACTAGGGGTGAGCAGTTCTTC	CASSQGAGTRGEQFF
17	few	TRBJ2-1	TRBD2	TRBV6-5	TGTGCCAGCAGTATACTAGCGGGGTTCCGCTCCTACAATGAGCAGTTCTTC	CASSILAGFRSYNEQFF
15	.	TRBJ1-2	TRBD1	TRBV29-1	TGCAGCGCCTACGGGACAGGGGAAACTAACTATGGCTACACCTTC	CSAYGTGETNYGYTF
14	.	TRBJ2-7	.	TRBV3-1	TGTGCCAGCTCCCCTGACGGGGGGCAGTACGAGCAGTACTTC	CASSPDGGQYEQYF
13	.	TRBJ1-1	.	TRBV7-2	TGTGCCAGCTTGGCGGGTTTAAACACTGAAGCTTTCTTT	CASLAGLNTEAFF
16	few	TRBJ2-1	TRBD1	TRBV6-1	TGTGCCAGCAGTGATAGACAGGGGGCCCTAGGGAATGAGCAGTTCTTC	CASSDRQGALGNEQFF
14	.	TRBJ2-7	TRBD2	TRBV20-1	TGCAGTGCTAGAGATGCAGCGGGGTCCTACGAGCAGTACTTC	CSARDAAGSYEQYF
13	.	TRBJ1-2	.	TRBV11-2	TGCGCCAGCAGTCGGGCGGAGGGATATAGCTACACCTTC	CASSRAEGYSYTF
15	.	TRBJ1-2	TRBD1	TRBV28	TGTGCCAGCAGTCGTTCGAGGACAGGGAGCGATGGCTACACCTTC	CASSRSRTGSDGYTF
19	few	TRBJ2-1	.	TRBV11-1	TGTGCCAGCAGCTTAGCGCAAGTCTTTACAGGGAGCTCCTACAATGAGCAGTTCTTC	CASSLAQVFTGSSYNEQFF
14	.	TRBJ1-1	.	TRBV5-1	TGCGCCAGCAGCTCAATGGACACGAACACTGAAGCTTTCTTT	CASSSMDTNTEAFF
15	.	TRBJ2-5	.	TRBV14	TGTGCCAGCAGCCGTCGTACAGGGACCCAAGAGACCCAGTACTTC	CASSRRTGTQETQYF
14	many	TRBJ2-3	.	TRBV20-1	TGCAGTGCTAGAGTACAGAGGACCACAGATACGCAGTATTTT	CSARVQRTTDTQYF
14	few	TRBJ1-5	TRBD1	TRBV12-3/TRBV12-4	TGTGCCAGCACTCACGGACAGGGCAATCAGCCCCAGCATTTT	CASTHGQGNQPQHF
16	.	TRBJ2-7	.	TRBV24-1	TGTGCCACCAGTGCAGGACGGACAACTTCCTACAATGAGCAGTACTTC	CATSAGRTTSYNEQYF
13	few	TRBJ2-7	.	TRBV20-1	TGCAGTGCTAGTGCCCTAGACCGCCACGAGCAGTACTTC	CSASALDRHEQYF
16	.	TRBJ2-5	TRBD2	TRBV11-2	TGTGCCAGCAGCACAACCCTAGCGGGGGGTCAAGAGACCCAGTACTTC	CASSTTLAGGQETQYF
15	few	TRBJ2-1	TRBD1	TRBV27	TGTGCCAGCAGTCCCCTTGGTAGACAGGGTGGTAGGCAGTTCTTC	CASSPLGRQGGRQFF